These T cell receptor beta chains were read from a single sample in a study of cytomegalovirus exposure and HLA in healthy donors. TCRdb's table, derived via immunoSEQ multiplex PCR, lists solely in-frame clones and lacks some. The sample has 140,000 to 150,000 clones; around 10% are singletons. Sequenced: PBMCs. These receptors originate from a male donor in good health and CMV-seronegative. The CDR3 runs from the conserved cysteine through the conserved F or W. A D gene is named only where the DNA matches it firmly. Size values are once, few and many counts, or a class for expanded clones, and some rows have none.

.	TRBV7-2	.	TRBJ2-7	CASSFGLLYEQYF	TGTGCCAGCAGCTTCGGACTCCTCTACGAGCAGTACTTC
.	TRBV4-3	TRBD1	TRBJ2-2	CASSQDGFGTGSGELFF	TGCGCCAGCAGCCAGGACGGTTTTGGGACAGGGTCCGGGGAGCTGTTTTTT
.	TRBV7-3	TRBD1	TRBJ1-3	CASSLQGASGNTIYF	TGTGCCAGCAGCTTACAGGGGGCGTCCGGAAACACCATATATTTT
few	TRBV2	.	TRBJ2-3	CASRERGSTDTQYF	TGTGCCAGCAGGGAACGGGGATCCACAGATACGCAGTATTTT
.	TRBV13	.	TRBJ2-1	CASSSPLAFSSYNEQFF	TGTGCCAGCAGCTCCCCCCTAGCCTTCAGCTCCTACAATGAGCAGTTCTTC
.	TRBV20-1	.	TRBJ1-2	CSAREGFGYTF	TGCAGTGCGAGGGAGGGGTTTGGCTACACCTTC
few	TRBV6-5	TRBD1	TRBJ1-2	CASRQTGFGLGGYTF	TGTGCCAGCAGACAGACAGGGTTCGGCTTGGGGGGCTACACCTTC
.	TRBV11-2	TRBD2	TRBJ2-1	CASSLEGTSGRARRFYEQFF	TGTGCCAGCAGCTTAGAGGGGACTAGCGGGAGGGCCCGGCGTTTCTATGAGCAGTTCTTC
.	TRBV7-8	TRBD1	TRBJ1-5	CASSLEWDSNQPQHF	TGTGCCAGCAGCTTAGAGTGGGACAGTAATCAGCCCCAGCATTTT
.	TRBV4-1	.	TRBJ1-1	CASSQVVTGTNTEAFF	TGCGCCAGCAGCCAAGTCGTAACAGGGACGAACACTGAAGCTTTCTTT
.	TRBV7-3	TRBD2	TRBJ2-1	CASSLGGGSYNEQFF	TGTGCCAGCAGCTTAGGCGGGGGGTCCTACAATGAGCAGTTCTTC
few	TRBV19	TRBD1	TRBJ1-5	CASSLPSRGNQPQHF	TGTGCCAGTAGTCTCCCGTCCAGGGGGAATCAGCCCCAGCATTTT
once	TRBV6-1	TRBD2	TRBJ2-1	CASSEWAGGLYNEQFF	TGTGCCAGCAGTGAATGGGCGGGGGGGTTATACAATGAGCAGTTCTTC
.	TRBV28	TRBD1	TRBJ1-6	CASRTGTGNSPLHF	TGTGCCAGCAGGACCGGGACAGGAAATTCACCCCTCCACTTT
.	TRBV7-3	TRBD1	TRBJ2-1	CASSLKTGGSYNEQFF	TGTGCCAGCAGCTTAAAGACAGGGGGCTCCTACAATGAGCAGTTCTTC
.	TRBV15	TRBD2	TRBJ2-1	CATSRISGRPVDEQFF	TGTGCCACCAGCAGGATTAGCGGGAGGCCTGTCGATGAGCAGTTCTTC
few	TRBV7-9	TRBD1	TRBJ1-2	CASSPQGQGVSGTF	TGTGCCAGCAGCCCACAAGGACAGGGGGTGTCGGGCACCTTC
.	TRBV7-9	TRBD2	TRBJ2-1	CASSPRGRESNEQFF	TGTGCCAGCAGCCCTCGAGGGCGGGAGAGTAATGAGCAGTTCTTC
.	TRBV18	TRBD1	TRBJ1-2	CASSPQGTANYGYTF	TGTGCCAGCTCACCACAGGGGACAGCTAACTATGGCTACACCTTC
few	TRBV5-4	TRBD1	TRBJ1-2	CASSGDRDYGYTF	TGTGCCAGCAGCGGGGACAGGGACTATGGCTACACCTTC
few	TRBV28	TRBD2	TRBJ2-1	CASSLRGSSTYNEQFF	TGTGCCAGCAGTCTACGCGGGAGTTCCACCTACAATGAGCAGTTCTTC
.	TRBV7-2	.	TRBJ2-7	CASSPTVSYEQYF	TGTGCCAGCAGTCCGACAGTCTCCTACGAGCAGTACTTC
.	TRBV25-1	.	TRBJ1-1	CASSKQGTAFF	TGTGCCAGCAGTAAACAGGGAACGGCTTTCTTT
.	TRBV6-1	.	TRBJ1-2	CASRTGALYGYTF	TGTGCCAGCAGGACAGGAGCTCTCTATGGCTACACCTTC